The source of this T cell receptor beta chain is a study of blood T cell repertoires in COVID-19. As for the study in general: COVID-19 samples, acute and convalescent, were from the United States, Italy and Spain. Sources were T cells, B-cell-depleted T cells, or PBMCs; the material itself was cDNA or gDNA.

V was clipped by 2 bases and J by 5 bases; unmatched bases: 4. This CDR3 region has 16 residues. CDR1 and CDR2 (germline): SGDLS, YYNGEE. Authors' analysis steps: Researchers report that nucleated cell counts were estimated from reference gene primer amplification. Using immunoSEQ multiplex PCR, the repertoire was profiled, and TCRdb retains in-frame clones only, with some absent. V, J and clone size were drawn from that table, and D and trimming were deduced from the DNA. The sample lists about 110,000 clones; about 89% were seen once. The chain is built from TRBV9 and TRBJ2-2; TRBD1 agrees at 12 bases. The TCR was taken from a man between 40 and 49 years old with acute or convalescent COVID-19. Source material: peripheral blood. CDR3 amino acids: CASSVRDRGLTGELFF. CDR3 DNA: TGTGCCAGCAGCGTCCGGGACAGGGGGCTTACCGGGGAGCTGTTTTTT. The full variable domain, its missing parts supplied by reference TRBV9 and TRBJ2-2, is DSGVTQTPKHLITATGQRVTLRCSPRSGDLSVYWYQQSLDQGLQFLIQYYNGEERAKGNILERFSAQQFPDLHSELNLSSLELGDSALYFCASSVRDRGLTGELFFGEGSRLTVL.